This T cell receptor (beta chain) comes out of a study of identical twins. Overall study findings and caveats: Insertions ran lower in abundant cord blood beta clonotypes, though not in memory repertoires. Twin pairs had excess sharing that was weaker in beta out-of-frame sequences.

On this clonotype itself: Antigen: not known. The conserved phenylalanine or tryptophan normally closing the CDR3 is absent here, so this likely arose from a read error. The DNA is left out, because the CDR3 cannot be placed on it with certainty; the CDR3 is given as TCRdb lists it.

The CDR3 has 9 amino acids, counting both end residues. In TCRdb, the 5' RACE reads were re-called with MiXCR into one record per CDR3 protein. The table includes some 730,000 distinct CDR3 sequences, 15% to 20% detected once. These data were also reused for a study on T cells expressing NK-cell markers. Turning to that study: Sorted CD3+CD56+NKG2C+, CD3+CD56+NKG2C- and CD3+CD56-NKG2C+ T-cell subsets were beta-chain profiled. Most of the eight sequenced donors were HCMV-seropositive; one was seronegative.

The specimen sequenced was PBMCs. This chain joins TRBV23-1 and TRBJ2-1. TRBV23-1 has ORF status, its function being uncertain. The sequence derives from a woman between 18 and 29 years old in good health. The CDR3 sequence: CASGHASRV.